Listed below are T cell receptor beta chains from one sample, sequenced in a study of preoperative IRX-2 immunotherapy in early breast cancer. Clones were sequenced by immunoSEQ multiplex PCR, and TCRdb holds only the in-frame ones, with some missing. The sample lists more than 35,000 clones; around three quarters were seen once. Material: tumor tissue, obtained after IRX-2 immunotherapy. These receptors all stem from a human donor with breast cancer. The conserved cysteine and the conserved F or W are not part of the CDR3 here. Each record gives: V gene, J gene, CDR3 protein.

V: TRBV6-8
J: TRBJ1-5
CDR3: ASSPLPPGASNQPQH

V: TRBV28
J: TRBJ1-3
CDR3: ASSLATDGNTIY

V: TRBV5-1
J: TRBJ2-5
CDR3: ASSLGSGRLGETQY

V: TRBV5-1
J: TRBJ2-5
CDR3: ASSLGAREGQETQY

V: TRBV2
J: TRBJ2-1
CDR3: ASREGTGGFSYNEQF

V: TRBV6-8
J: TRBJ2-1
CDR3: ASSTSGQGEQF

V: TRBV6-8
J: TRBJ2-7
CDR3: ATSKSGRLIRSYEQY

V: TRBV6-8
J: TRBJ1-1
CDR3: ASKGAGDTEAF

V: TRBV11-3
J: TRBJ2-2
CDR3: ASSVRDRITGELF

V: TRBV6-8
J: TRBJ2-7
CDR3: ASSYSVNEQY

V: TRBV6-8
J: TRBJ2-2
CDR3: ASTDLAGGNTGELF